This T cell receptor beta chain was retrieved from a study of blood T cells in healthy people across ages. With a J-beta primer mix and a sample-barcoded 5' primer, a second PCR ran about 7 to 12 cycles. TCRdb passed the 5' RACE reads through MiXCR, listing each CDR3 protein once. The table includes about 1.4 million distinct CDR3 sequences, approximately 63% detected once. Findings and caveats of the study: TCR beta diversity correlated strongly with naive T cell percentage. Roughly linear age-related decline in beta diversity appeared, significant by age 40. Estimated diversity across one million T cells was deemed an underestimate. Bulk PBMC profiling left naive and antigen-experienced comparisons inconclusive.

This clonotype was detected a few times. No antigen is known for it. This receptor was identified in a man younger than 35 in good health. Sequencing was carried out using blood.

This CDR3 is CASSPVLLRGEQFF. The CDR3 region has the DNA TGCGCCAGCAGCCCTGTCCTCTTAAGAGGTGAGCAGTTCTTC. This chain joins TRBV5-1 and TRBJ2-1; D is ambiguous. CDR3 length: 14 amino acids. Trimming pared 4 bases from V and 9 bases from J, leaving 17 bases between. Germline V gene lookup returns CDR1 SGHRS and CDR2 YFSETQ. Based on the CDR3 plus reference TRBV5-1 and TRBJ2-1, the full variable domain is KAGVTQTPRYLIKTRGQQVTLSCSPISGHRSVSWYQQTPGQGLQFLFEYFSETQRNKGNFPGRFSGRQFSNSRSEMNVSTLELGDSALYLCASSPVLLRGEQFFGPGTRLTVL.